The 10 T cell receptor beta chains given below trace back to one sample, sequenced in a study of cytomegalovirus exposure and HLA in healthy donors. Only in-frame clones appear in the TCRdb table, and some are missing; sequencing was by immunoSEQ multiplex PCR. Altogether under 150,000 clones are present, about 86% being singletons, with the ten largest covering approximately 8%. Sequenced input: PBMCs. These receptors were collected from a woman younger than 30 in good health and CMV-seropositive.

This chain uses TRBV7-9 with TRBJ2-1, with 8 bases aligning to TRBD1. With V trimmed by 1 base and J by 5 bases, 4 bases remained unmatched. This CDR3 is built from 15 residues. Germline V gene lookup returns CDR1 SEHNR and CDR2 FQNEAQ (reference sequence). CDR3 in amino acids: CASSLDRGLHNEQFF. Here the CDR3 DNA reads TGTGCCAGCAGCTTAGACAGGGGGTTACACAATGAGCAGTTCTTC.

The chain employs TRBV7-2 and TRBJ2-7, with 8 bases identical to TRBD1. Germline V gene lookup returns CDR1 SGHTA and CDR2 FQGNSA. The CDR3 consists of 14 residues. With V trimmed by 4 bases and J by 0 bases, 2 bases remained unmatched. The DNA of the CDR3 is TGTGCCAGCAGCTGGGACAGGTTCTCCTACGAGCAGTACTTC. Translating it yields CASSWDRFSYEQYF.

The DNA for the CDR3 is TGTGCCAGCAGCCCAAGGTCGACAGGGGGGATAGGGTACCAAGAGACCCAGTACTTC. Translating it yields CASSPRSTGGIGYQETQYF. The chain couples TRBV11-2 to TRBJ2-5; TRBD1 matches at 9 bases. Per the germline V gene, CDR1 is SGHAT and CDR2 is FQNNGV. CDR3 size: 19 residues. The junction had 16 bases not matched to a gene; V was cut back by 5 bases and J by 0 bases.

The chain recombines TRBV5-4 with TRBJ2-7; 12 bases agree with TRBD2. The CDR3 is 16 residues long. The germline V gene encodes CDR1 SGHNT and CDR2 YYREEE (reference sequence). J lost 2 bases, V lost 5 bases, and 8 bases had no gene match. CDR3 residues: CASRRGTSGQTYEQYF. CDR3 coding DNA: TGTGCCAGCAGGCGTGGGACTAGCGGGCAGACCTACGAGCAGTACTTC.

This clone was seen only once. The CDR3 DNA sequence: TGTGCCAGCAGTTTATCTCTTACACGAGAGACCCAGTACTTC. It yields the protein CASSLSLTRETQYF. The chain uses TRBV27 and TRBJ2-5; D remains unclear. Germline-derived CDR1 and CDR2 are MNHEY and SMNVEV (reference sequence). Trimming left V 0 bases short and J 4 bases short, with 9 bases between. This CDR3 spans 14 amino acids.

This rearrangement joins TRBV7-6 to TRBJ2-5, with TRBD2 as a possible D gene (5 bases). V lost 3 bases and J lost 6, with 20 bases in between. CDR3 size: 16 residues. Germline V gene lookup returns CDR1 SGHVS and CDR2 FNYEAQ. CDR3 nucleotide sequence: TGTGCCAGCAGCTTTTTCCCCCCGGGAACCAAGCAGACCCAGTACTTC. It encodes CASSFFPPGTKQTQYF.

V is TRBV5-1 and J is TRBJ2-3; perhaps TRBD2 as D (6 bases). The CDR3 is 14 amino acids. V lost 5 bases and J lost 6, with 16 bases in between. Germline assignment: CDR1 SGHRS and CDR2 YFSETQ. The CDR3 DNA reads TGCGCCAGCAGTTGGGACTCCCCCGGGGATACGCAGTATTTT. It yields the protein CASSWDSPGDTQYF.

This chain joins TRBV5-1 and TRBJ2-1; TRBD1 is a possible D gene (5 bases). The V end was cut by 2 bases, the J end by 3 bases, with 6 bases between. Germline lookup yields CDR1 SGHRS and CDR2 YFSETQ. The length of the CDR3 is 13 residues. CDR3 nucleotides: TGCGCCAGCAGCTTAACAGGCTACAATGAGCAGTTCTTC. Its translation is CASSLTGYNEQFF. Supplemented by reference TRBV5-1 and TRBJ2-1, the full variable domain reads KAGVTQTPRYLIKTRGQQVTLSCSPISGHRSVSWYQQTPGQGLQFLFEYFSETQRNKGNFPGRFSGRQFSNSRSEMNVSTLELGDSALYLCASSLTGYNEQFFGPGTRLTVL.

This CDR3 is CASGDRINTGELFF. The CDR3 DNA is TGTGCCAGCGGGGACAGGATCAACACCGGGGAGCTGTTTTTT. V usage is TRBV25-1 and J usage is TRBJ2-2, with 8 bases identical to TRBD1. Trimming took 8 bases from V and 2 from J; bases not matched to a gene: 4. Looked up from germline, CDR1 is MGHDK and CDR2 is SYGVNS. CDR3 length: 14 residues.

A word on this clone: At one end the junction does not follow the germline gene, possibly because of a read error. The CDR3 region has the DNA TGTGCCAGCAGCTTGGGCTATAGCTACACCTTC. Protein: CASSLGYSYTF. The rearrangement links TRBV7-2 to TRBJ1-2; the D is unclear. The CDR3 is 11 residues long. Germline V CDR1 and CDR2: SGHTA, FQGNSA.